Listed below are T cell receptor beta chains from one sample, sequenced in a study of spatial heterogeneity in lung cancer. From the 5' RACE reads, TCRdb called clonotypes with MiXCR, one entry per CDR3 protein. The sample holds about 45,000 distinct CDR3 sequences; roughly an eighth are singletons and the top ten take 55% to 70%. Sequenced here: PBMCs, sampled at surgery. These receptor sequences come from a male donor with early-stage non-small cell lung cancer. The CDR3 runs from the conserved cysteine through the conserved F or W. The D gene is left open where the match is weak. Some rows have no size entry. The others give once, few or many, or a class for an expanded clone.

d_call	clone_size	v_call	j_call	cdr3_length	cdr3_nt	cdr3_aa
-	-	TRBV7-9	TRBJ2-3	15	TGTGCCAGCAGCCCTGGACATCTCCTCCTAGATACGCAGTATTTT	CASSPGHLLLDTQYF
TRBD2	-	TRBV29-1	TRBJ2-1	15	TGCAGCGTCCCGAGAGGAGCGGGAGACTACAATGAGCAGTTCTTC	CSVPRGAGDYNEQFF
-	-	TRBV14	TRBJ2-7	15	TGTGCCAGCAGCCAAGATTCGGGGGGCCTTATCGAGCAGTACTTC	CASSQDSGGLIEQYF
-	many	TRBV7-9	TRBJ1-5	13	TGTGCCAGCAGCTGGACAGAACATCAGCCCCAGCATTTT	CASSWTEHQPQHF
TRBD2	many	TRBV5-1	TRBJ2-5	15	TGCGCCAGCAGCTGGGGGACTAGCGGGAATGGCGCCCAGTACTTC	CASSWGTSGNGAQYF
-	-	TRBV15	TRBJ1-3	16	TGTGCCACCAGCAGAGATTCCGTGCGCTCTGGAAACACCATATATTTT	CATSRDSVRSGNTIYF
TRBD1	many	TRBV6-5	TRBJ1-4	15	TGTGCCAGCAGGGAAACGACAGGGTTTTGGGAAAAACTGTTTTTT	CASRETTGFWEKLFF
TRBD2	-	TRBV9	TRBJ2-7	12	TGTGCCAGCAGCGCTAGCGGGAGCGAGCAGTACTTC	CASSASGSEQYF
-	few	TRBV20-1	TRBJ2-1	14	TGCAGTGCTAGGCTGGGACCAACCTACAATGAGCAGTTCTTC	CSARLGPTYNEQFF
-	-	TRBV28	TRBJ2-5	15	TGTGCCAGCAGTTTATACCTACAGGCGAGGAAGACCCAGTACTTC	CASSLYLQARKTQYF
-	few	TRBV29-1	TRBJ1-2	14	TGCAGCGTTGAAGATCTTCGACGGCACTATGGCTACACCTTC	CSVEDLRRHYGYTF
TRBD1	few	TRBV20-1	TRBJ1-1	13	TGCAGTGCGGGGGGACAGGTAGGCACTGAAGCTTTCTTT	CSAGGQVGTEAFF
-	-	TRBV28	TRBJ2-1	17	TGTGCCAGCAGGGGAGGTTTAAGCGGAGGCTCCTACAATGAGCAGTTCTTC	CASRGGLSGGSYNEQFF
TRBD1	many	TRBV6-5	TRBJ2-5	16	TGTGCCAGCAGCCCCAGGCGAGGGACAGTTCGCGAGACCCAGTACTTC	CASSPRRGTVRETQYF
TRBD1	-	TRBV12-3/TRBV12-4	TRBJ2-3	13	TGTGCCACCCAGGGACAGTACACAGATACGCAGTATTTT	CATQGQYTDTQYF
TRBD2	few	TRBV5-1	TRBJ2-5	15	TGCGCCAGCATCAAGGGACTAGCGGGAGGAGAGACCCAGTACTTC	CASIKGLAGGETQYF
-	few	TRBV6-1	TRBJ2-3	13	TGTGCCAGCAGTGAAACGCAGCGACTAACGCAGTATTTT	CASSETQRLTQYF
-	few	TRBV11-3	TRBJ2-1	12	TGTGCCAGCAGCTTAGGGGCGGGTCCCGTCTTCTTC	CASSLGAGPVFF
-	-	TRBV5-4	TRBJ1-1	15	TGTGCCAGCAGCTCAAGTTTTGCCCCCTACACTGAAGCTTTCTTT	CASSSSFAPYTEAFF
-	-	TRBV9	TRBJ1-3	16	TGTGCCAGCAGCGTAGAGGGCGGCTACTCTGGAAACACCATATATTTT	CASSVEGGYSGNTIYF
TRBD2	few	TRBV29-1	TRBJ2-5	19	TGCAGCGTTGAAGATCAACTAGCGGGGGCCCTCCGGAATTTGGAGACCCAGTACTTC	CSVEDQLAGALRNLETQYF
TRBD2	few	TRBV29-1	TRBJ2-5	14	TGCAGCGTTGAATTGCTAGCGGCCCAAGAGACCCAGTACTTC	CSVELLAAQETQYF
-	few	TRBV3-1	TRBJ1-1	12	TGTGCCAGCAGCCAAGCGTCTCGAGCGGCTTTCTTT	CASSQASRAAFF
TRBD2	few	TRBV5-1	TRBJ2-7	16	TGCGCCAGCAGCTCGGGGGCTAGCGGGGGAAGCTACGAGCAGTACTTC	CASSSGASGGSYEQYF
-	-	TRBV7-2	TRBJ2-7	14	TGTGCCAGCAGCTTGTCAGGGACCTCCTACGAGCAGTACTTC	CASSLSGTSYEQYF
-	few	TRBV27	TRBJ1-1	13	TGTGCCAGCAGCCCCCACCCGGGGGCTGAAGCTTTCTTT	CASSPHPGAEAFF
TRBD1	few	TRBV7-2	TRBJ2-4	14	TGTGCCAGCAGCCAACGGACAGGGAAGAACATTCAGTACTTC	CASSQRTGKNIQYF
TRBD2	few	TRBV4-1	TRBJ2-1	16	TGCGCCAGCAGCCAAGGGAGTAGCGGGAGGGCTAATGAGCAGTTCTTC	CASSQGSSGRANEQFF
TRBD1	-	TRBV4-1	TRBJ2-7	15	TGCGCCAGCAGCCAAGAAGGGGGCAGGTCCTACGAGCAGTACTTC	CASSQEGGRSYEQYF
-	-	TRBV19	TRBJ2-7	16	TGTGCCAGTAGCCCGGGGCCCCGGACAGCCTCCTACGAGCAGTACTTC	CASSPGPRTASYEQYF
-	many	TRBV20-1	TRBJ1-2	12	TGCAGTGCTAGAGTACAGATGTATGGCTACACCTTC	CSARVQMYGYTF
-	many	TRBV28	TRBJ2-7	13	TGTGCCAGCAGTTTAGGGGGAAGCCACGAGCAGTACTTC	CASSLGGSHEQYF